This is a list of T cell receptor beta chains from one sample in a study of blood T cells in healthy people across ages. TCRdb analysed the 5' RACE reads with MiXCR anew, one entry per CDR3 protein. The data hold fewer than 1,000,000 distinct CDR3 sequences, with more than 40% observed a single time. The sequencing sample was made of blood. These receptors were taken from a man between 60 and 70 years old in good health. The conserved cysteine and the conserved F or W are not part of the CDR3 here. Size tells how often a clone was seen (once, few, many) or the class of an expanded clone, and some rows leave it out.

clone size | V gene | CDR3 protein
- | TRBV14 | ASSQRGGLYNEQF
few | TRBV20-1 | SARTRGRSGYT
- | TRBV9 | ASSAPTSTFSNEQF
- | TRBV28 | ASSLGRVNTEAF
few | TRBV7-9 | ASSFDGQGRADTQY
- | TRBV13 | ASSPRTGKEQY
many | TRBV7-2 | ASSFRVHGYT
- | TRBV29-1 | SVESSGLDTQY
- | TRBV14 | ASSQAGVHYNEQF
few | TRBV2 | ASRVTGVETQY
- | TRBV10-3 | AISPLGQGKLF
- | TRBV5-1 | ASSLTGWTYEQY
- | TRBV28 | ASSFRGSVSPLH